The rows below give T cell receptor beta chains drawn from one sample of a study of shared clonotypes between healthy human individuals. Generated by immunoSEQ multiplex PCR, the TCRdb table keeps only in-frame clones and is missing some. In the table there are some 2.1 million clones, around 96% of which are singletons. Sequenced input: naive CD8+ T cells sorted from blood. All receptors come from a man aged 18 to 35 in good health. The CDR3 runs from the conserved cysteine through the conserved F or W. D genes are given only for firm matches. Some rows have no size entry. The others give once, few or many, or a class for an expanded clone.

V: TRBV27; length: 15; size: NA; J: TRBJ2-7; D: NA; DNA: TGTGCCAGCAGCCAGACAGGATTTAGCTCCTACGAGCAGTACTTC; CDR3: CASSQTGFSSYEQYF
V: TRBV4-3; length: 14; size: once; J: TRBJ2-1; D: NA; DNA: TGCGCCAGCAGCCAAGATCGCCCCTACAATGAGCAGTTCTTC; CDR3: CASSQDRPYNEQFF
V: TRBV7-2; length: 16; size: NA; J: TRBJ1-6; D: NA; DNA: TGTGCCAGCAGCTTAGTACTGGCCTCCTATAATTCACCCCTCCACTTT; CDR3: CASSLVLASYNSPLHF
V: TRBV29-1; length: 13; size: NA; J: TRBJ1-2; D: TRBD1; DNA: TGCAGCGTTGACTCAGGGGGCGCCTATGGCTACACCTTC; CDR3: CSVDSGGAYGYTF
V: TRBV11-2; length: 15; size: NA; J: TRBJ2-7; D: NA; DNA: TGTGCCAGCAGCTTAGGGAGTGGAGGGTTCTACGAGCAGTACTTC; CDR3: CASSLGSGGFYEQYF
V: TRBV6-5; length: 15; size: NA; J: TRBJ1-6; D: TRBD1; DNA: TGTGCCAGCAGTTACTCTCCGGGACAGAATTCACCCCTCCACTTT; CDR3: CASSYSPGQNSPLHF
V: TRBV4-3; length: 15; size: NA; J: TRBJ1-2; D: NA; DNA: TGCGCCAGCAGCCAAGGGTGGGATCCCCGCTATGGCTACACCTTC; CDR3: CASSQGWDPRYGYTF
V: TRBV6-1; length: 15; size: NA; J: TRBJ1-4; D: NA; DNA: TGTGCCAGCAGTGAATTGGAGGGCCCCTTTGAAAAACTGTTTTTT; CDR3: CASSELEGPFEKLFF
V: TRBV9; length: 16; size: NA; J: TRBJ2-7; D: NA; DNA: TGTGCCAGCAGCGTAGGGGGGGACAGAAACCCCTACGAGCAGTACTTC; CDR3: CASSVGGDRNPYEQYF
V: TRBV9; length: 15; size: NA; J: TRBJ2-5; D: NA; DNA: TGTGCCAGCAGCGCGAGTGACAGGAATCAAGAGACCCAGTACTTC; CDR3: CASSASDRNQETQYF
V: TRBV28; length: 15; size: NA; J: TRBJ1-2; D: NA; DNA: TGTGCCAGCAGTTTACGGGCAGGGGTGGAGGATGGCTACACCTTC; CDR3: CASSLRAGVEDGYTF
V: TRBV27; length: 16; size: NA; J: TRBJ2-1; D: NA; DNA: TGTGCCAGCAGTTTTACGACTAGATTCGGCTACAATGAGCAGTTCTTC; CDR3: CASSFTTRFGYNEQFF
V: TRBV6-9; length: 11; size: NA; J: TRBJ2-3; D: NA; DNA: TGTGCCAGCAATCCTCTGGATACGCAGTATTTT; CDR3: CASNPLDTQYF
V: TRBV7-2; length: 15; size: NA; J: TRBJ2-7; D: TRBD1; DNA: TGTGCCAGCAGTCCCGGGACAGGTATATACTACGAGCAGTACTTC; CDR3: CASSPGTGIYYEQYF
V: TRBV5-6; length: 13; size: NA; J: TRBJ2-1; D: NA; DNA: TGTGCCAGCAGCCCGGCCGTTAACAATGAGCAGTTCTTC; CDR3: CASSPAVNNEQFF
V: TRBV7-6; length: 16; size: NA; J: TRBJ2-1; D: NA; DNA: TGTGCCAGCAGCACCAGGCTGGAGGCGACCTACAATGAGCAGTTCTTC; CDR3: CASSTRLEATYNEQFF
V: TRBV6-5; length: 13; size: NA; J: TRBJ2-7; D: NA; DNA: TGTGCCAGCAGTTACTCGACACTAACCGAGCAGTACTTC; CDR3: CASSYSTLTEQYF
V: TRBV9; length: 13; size: few; J: TRBJ1-1; D: NA; DNA: TGTGCCAGCAGCGTAGGAGTTGCCACTGAAGCTTTCTTT; CDR3: CASSVGVATEAFF
V: TRBV30; length: 11; size: NA; J: TRBJ2-7; D: NA; DNA: TGTGCCTGGAGCTTGGGGAGCGAGCAGTACTTC; CDR3: CAWSLGSEQYF
V: TRBV6-5; length: 15; size: NA; J: TRBJ2-7; D: NA; DNA: TGTGCCAGCAGTTACTCGACACCTTCTTCCTACGAGCAGTACTTC; CDR3: CASSYSTPSSYEQYF
V: TRBV4-3; length: 15; size: NA; J: TRBJ2-3; D: NA; DNA: TGCGCCAGCAGCCCGATAGCGGAGCGCACAGATACGCAGTATTTT; CDR3: CASSPIAERTDTQYF
V: TRBV9; length: 14; size: NA; J: TRBJ2-7; D: TRBD1; DNA: TGTGCCAGCAGCCCACAGGGGAGTGAGTACGAGCAGTACTTC; CDR3: CASSPQGSEYEQYF
V: TRBV14; length: 15; size: NA; J: TRBJ2-7; D: TRBD1; DNA: TGTGCCAGCAGCCCGTACAGGGACAGGGGCCACGAGCAGTACTTC; CDR3: CASSPYRDRGHEQYF
V: TRBV4-1; length: 13; size: NA; J: TRBJ1-1; D: TRBD1; DNA: TGCGCCAGCAGCCATTCCGGGACAGGGGAGGCTTTCTTT; CDR3: CASSHSGTGEAFF
V: TRBV7-9; length: 15; size: NA; J: TRBJ1-2; D: TRBD1; DNA: TGTGCCAGCAGCCTCCTCCATTCGACAGGGGGTGGCTACACCTTC; CDR3: CASSLLHSTGGGYTF
V: TRBV15; length: 16; size: NA; J: TRBJ1-4; D: NA; DNA: TGTGCCACCAGCAGAGATAGGGGACAAGAAGGTGAAAAACTGTTTTTT; CDR3: CATSRDRGQEGEKLFF
V: TRBV7-6; length: 15; size: few; J: TRBJ1-6; D: NA; DNA: TGTGCCAGCAGCTTAAAACCAGACACGTATTCACCCCTCCACTTT; CDR3: CASSLKPDTYSPLHF
V: TRBV12-5; length: 13; size: NA; J: TRBJ2-7; D: TRBD1; DNA: TGTGCTAGTTCTACAGGGGGCTCCTACGAGCAGTACTTC; CDR3: CASSTGGSYEQYF
V: TRBV29-1; length: 12; size: NA; J: TRBJ2-1; D: TRBD1; DNA: TGCAGCGTCACACCCAGGGGGAATGAGCAGTTCTTC; CDR3: CSVTPRGNEQFF
V: TRBV30; length: 13; size: NA; J: TRBJ1-1; D: NA; DNA: TGTGCCTGGACGGCGGTAATGAACACTGAAGCTTTCTTT; CDR3: CAWTAVMNTEAFF
V: TRBV2; length: 17; size: once; J: TRBJ2-7; D: TRBD1; DNA: TGTGCCAGCACCAAGAACCGGGACAGCAAATCCCCCTACGAGCAGTACTTC; CDR3: CASTKNRDSKSPYEQYF
V: TRBV6-1; length: 16; size: NA; J: TRBJ2-7; D: TRBD2; DNA: TGTGCCAGCAGTGAAGGACTAGCGGGAGTTTTCTACGAGCAGTACTTC; CDR3: CASSEGLAGVFYEQYF
V: TRBV11-2; length: 15; size: NA; J: TRBJ1-6; D: NA; DNA: TGTGCCAGCAGCTTAGTGGAAGGTAGTAATTCACCCCTCCACTTT; CDR3: CASSLVEGSNSPLHF
V: TRBV4-1; length: 12; size: NA; J: TRBJ2-2; D: NA; DNA: TGCGCCAGCAGCCAACCCACCGGGGAGCTGTTTTTT; CDR3: CASSQPTGELFF
V: TRBV28; length: 14; size: NA; J: TRBJ1-5; D: NA; DNA: TGTGCCAGCAGCGAACAGGGATTTAGTCAGCCCCAGCATTTT; CDR3: CASSEQGFSQPQHF
V: TRBV27; length: 15; size: NA; J: TRBJ2-3; D: NA; DNA: TGTGCCAGCAGTTTAGTAGGAGGGCCTAAAGATACGCAGTATTTT; CDR3: CASSLVGGPKDTQYF
V: TRBV7-9; length: 14; size: NA; J: TRBJ2-7; D: TRBD1; DNA: TGTGCCAGCATAAGACAGGGCAGACCCTACGAGCAGTACTTC; CDR3: CASIRQGRPYEQYF
V: TRBV29-1; length: 14; size: NA; J: TRBJ1-1; D: NA; DNA: TGCAGCGTTGAATCTGGGCCCCTGAACACTGAAGCTTTCTTT; CDR3: CSVESGPLNTEAFF
V: TRBV5-6; length: 15; size: NA; J: TRBJ1-1; D: NA; DNA: TGTGCCAGCAGCCCTGGAACTACAGCGAACACTGAAGCTTTCTTT; CDR3: CASSPGTTANTEAFF
V: TRBV5-6; length: 14; size: NA; J: TRBJ2-2; D: NA; DNA: TGTGCCAGCAGCTTGGGGCTCCCGGACGGGGAGCTGTTTTTT; CDR3: CASSLGLPDGELFF
V: TRBV4-3; length: 13; size: few; J: TRBJ1-2; D: TRBD1; DNA: TGCGCCAGCAGTCTGAGACAGGGGGATGGCTACACCTTC; CDR3: CASSLRQGDGYTF
V: TRBV6-5; length: 15; size: NA; J: TRBJ2-1; D: TRBD2; DNA: TGTGCCAGCAGTTATCGTTCGGGACTAGCGGATGAGCAGTTCTTC; CDR3: CASSYRSGLADEQFF
V: TRBV29-1; length: 14; size: NA; J: TRBJ1-1; D: NA; DNA: TGCAGCCCCTCCCGGAGGGGGACTTACACTGAAGCTTTCTTT; CDR3: CSPSRRGTYTEAFF
V: TRBV7-9; length: 14; size: NA; J: TRBJ2-2; D: NA; DNA: TGTGCCAGCAGCTTAATCGTAGACACCGGGGAGCTGTTTTTT; CDR3: CASSLIVDTGELFF
V: TRBV30; length: 14; size: NA; J: TRBJ1-5; D: NA; DNA: TGTGCCTGGAGTACGGTGGGGGGGCCAGAGCCCCAGCATTTT; CDR3: CAWSTVGGPEPQHF
V: TRBV29-1; length: 14; size: NA; J: TRBJ2-2; D: TRBD2; DNA: TGCAGCGTTATTAGCGGGAGAGACACCGGGGAGCTGTTTTTT; CDR3: CSVISGRDTGELFF
V: TRBV9; length: 15; size: NA; J: TRBJ2-5; D: NA; DNA: TGTGCCAGCAGCGTAGGACAGGAAAGAGGGGAGACCCAGTACTTC; CDR3: CASSVGQERGETQYF
V: TRBV5-6; length: 14; size: NA; J: TRBJ2-7; D: NA; DNA: TGTGCCAGCAGCTTTACGGACAGCTCCTACGAGCAGTACTTC; CDR3: CASSFTDSSYEQYF
V: TRBV9; length: 14; size: NA; J: TRBJ2-7; D: TRBD1; DNA: TGTGCCAGCAGCCCAGAGGGGGCTTCCTACGAGCAGTACTTC; CDR3: CASSPEGASYEQYF
V: TRBV18; length: 17; size: NA; J: TRBJ2-6; D: TRBD2; DNA: TGTGCCAGCTCACGAAGCGGGGCCGTCTCTGGGACCAACGTCCTGACTTTC; CDR3: CASSRSGAVSGTNVLTF
V: TRBV6-5; length: 13; size: NA; J: TRBJ2-7; D: TRBD1; DNA: TGTGCCAGCAGTTACTACGACAGGGCCGAGCAGTACTTC; CDR3: CASSYYDRAEQYF
V: TRBV7-9; length: 16; size: NA; J: TRBJ1-1; D: NA; DNA: TGTGCCAGCAGCTCGGTCATGGGCGGAGGGAACACTGAAGCTTTCTTT; CDR3: CASSSVMGGGNTEAFF
V: TRBV19; length: 15; size: once; J: TRBJ2-7; D: TRBD2; DNA: TGTGCCAGTAGCTGGGGACTAGCGGCCGCCTACGAGCAGTACTTC; CDR3: CASSWGLAAAYEQYF
V: TRBV7-9; length: 16; size: NA; J: TRBJ2-1; D: NA; DNA: TGTGCCAGCAGTCCGGGGACCTTGAGCTCCTACAATGAGCAGTTCTTC; CDR3: CASSPGTLSSYNEQFF
V: TRBV5-6; length: 12; size: NA; J: TRBJ1-5; D: TRBD1; DNA: TGTGCCAGCAGCTTGTCCCAGGGGGCCCAGCATTTT; CDR3: CASSLSQGAQHF
V: TRBV5-6; length: 12; size: NA; J: TRBJ1-1; D: NA; DNA: TGTGCCAGCAGCCCCTTGAACACTGAAGCTTTCTTT; CDR3: CASSPLNTEAFF